This TCR beta chain was found in a study of tissue T cells after allogeneic stem cell transplantation. Study outcomes and limitations: Shared clones across patients were few; motif clustering revealed tissue-specific shared signatures.

The CDR3 totals 11 residues. V lost 3 bases and J 8 bases, leaving 4 bases between the germline ends. The assay was immunoSEQ multiplex PCR, and TCRdb's table has in-frame clones only and misses some. The sample holds some 45,000 clones, 92% seen once. Points on this clone: Its antigen is unidentified.

This clonotype was sampled from a woman aged 35 to 75 who later had graft-versus-host disease after an allogeneic stem cell transplant. The chain employs TRBV12-3 or TRBV12-4 and TRBJ2-2; D not resolved. Sequencing was performed on blood, taken before transplantation. The CDR3 bases are TGTGCCAGCAGTTTTGGGGGGGAGCTGTTTTTT. Translated, it gives CASSFGGELFF.